This T cell receptor (beta chain) was found in a study of blood T cell repertoires in COVID-19. About the study: Italy, Spain and the United States were the sources of the convalescent and acute COVID-19 samples. T cells, B-cell-depleted T cells, or PBMCs supplied cDNA or gDNA.

Across about two dozen US areas, participants ranged in age from 18 to 89 years. Germline CDR1 MDHEN, CDR2 SYDVKM. Trimming cost V 10 bases and J 4 bases; bases outside gene matches: 8. This CDR3 spans 13 amino acids. TCRdb's copy holds only in-frame clones and misses some; the assay was immunoSEQ multiplex PCR. Altogether a few hundred thousand clones are present, around 80% being singletons, with the ten largest covering 4.1%. The chain links TRBV28 to TRBJ2-5; TRBD1 matches 8 bases. The receptor comes from a man aged 25-45 years with acute COVID-19. Sequencing input: PBMCs or T cells enriched from blood (not recorded which). CDR3 sequence: CAIYQGAGETQYF. Here the CDR3 DNA reads TGTGCCATTTACCAGGGGGCGGGAGAGACCCAGTACTTC.